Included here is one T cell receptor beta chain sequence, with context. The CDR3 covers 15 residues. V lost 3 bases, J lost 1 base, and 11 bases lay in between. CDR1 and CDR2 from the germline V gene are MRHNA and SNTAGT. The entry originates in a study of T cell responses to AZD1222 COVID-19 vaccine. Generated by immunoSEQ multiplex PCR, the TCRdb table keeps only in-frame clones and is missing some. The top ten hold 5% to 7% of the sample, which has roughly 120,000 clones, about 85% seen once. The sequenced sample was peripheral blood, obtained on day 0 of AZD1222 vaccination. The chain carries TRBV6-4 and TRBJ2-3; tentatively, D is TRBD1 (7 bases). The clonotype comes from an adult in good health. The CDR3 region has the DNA TGTGCCAGCAGTGAGCAGGGGGGAGGCACAGATACGCAGTATTTT. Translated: CASSEQGGGTDTQYF.